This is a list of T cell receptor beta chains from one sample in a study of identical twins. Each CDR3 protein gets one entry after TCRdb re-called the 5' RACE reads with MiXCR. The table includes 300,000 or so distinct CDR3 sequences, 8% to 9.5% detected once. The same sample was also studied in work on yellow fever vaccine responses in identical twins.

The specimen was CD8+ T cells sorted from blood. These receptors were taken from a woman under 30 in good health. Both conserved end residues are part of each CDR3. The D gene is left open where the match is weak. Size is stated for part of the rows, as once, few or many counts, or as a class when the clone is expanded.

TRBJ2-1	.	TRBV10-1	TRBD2	CASSEGLAGGRGGDEQFF	TGCGCCAGCAGCGAGGGACTAGCGGGAGGGCGAGGCGGAGATGAGCAGTTCTTC
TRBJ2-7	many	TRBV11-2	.	CASSFPGLGYEQYF	TGTGCCAGCAGCTTTCCGGGGTTAGGATACGAGCAGTACTTC
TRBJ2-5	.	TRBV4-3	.	CASSQEGLQETQYF	TGCGCCAGCAGCCAAGAAGGCCTCCAAGAGACCCAGTACTTC
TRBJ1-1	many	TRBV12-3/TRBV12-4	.	CASSSGGGTEAFF	TGTGCCAGCAGTTCTGGGGGCGGCACTGAAGCTTTCTTT
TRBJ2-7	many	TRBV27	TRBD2	CASSPKTSGSYEQYF	TGTGCCAGCAGTCCGAAGACTAGCGGCTCGTACGAGCAGTACTTC
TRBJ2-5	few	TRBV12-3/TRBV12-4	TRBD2	CASQELAGVPETQYF	TGTGCCAGCCAAGAACTAGCGGGAGTACCGGAGACCCAGTACTTC
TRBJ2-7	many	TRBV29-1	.	CSVLADYEQYF	TGCAGCGTTTTAGCGGACTACGAGCAGTACTTC
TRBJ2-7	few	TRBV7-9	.	CASTKAPGPTYEQYF	TGTGCCAGCACTAAAGCGCCAGGGCCTACCTACGAGCAGTACTTC
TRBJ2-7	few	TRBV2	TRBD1	CASTDRVSYEQYF	TGTGCCAGCACGGACAGGGTCTCCTACGAGCAGTACTTC
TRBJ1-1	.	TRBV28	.	CASSLIVEITEAFF	TGTGCCAGCAGTTTAATTGTCGAAATCACTGAAGCTTTCTTT
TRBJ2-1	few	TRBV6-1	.	CASSRGYYNEQFF	TGTGCCAGCAGCCGGGGATATTACAATGAGCAGTTCTTC
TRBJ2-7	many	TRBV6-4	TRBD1	CASSQEGTGAYEQYF	TGTGCCAGCAGCCAGGAGGGGACAGGGGCCTACGAGCAGTACTTC
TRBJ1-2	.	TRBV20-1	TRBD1	CSARDWTGVNYGYTF	TGCAGTGCTAGAGATTGGACAGGCGTAAACTATGGCTACACCTTC
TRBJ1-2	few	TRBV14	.	CASSRLRTDNPYGYTF	TGTGCCAGCAGCCGCCTTAGGACAGATAATCCCTATGGCTACACCTTC
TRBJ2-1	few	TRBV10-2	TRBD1	CASSESLGQGLYNEQFF	TGCGCCAGCAGTGAGTCGTTGGGACAGGGGTTATACAATGAGCAGTTCTTC
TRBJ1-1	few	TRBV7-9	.	CASSWDNTEAFF	TGTGCCAGCAGCTGGGACAACACTGAAGCTTTCTTT
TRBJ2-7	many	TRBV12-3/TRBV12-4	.	CASSFGLEQYF	TGTGCCAGCAGTTTTGGGCTCGAGCAGTACTTC
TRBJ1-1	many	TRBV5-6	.	CASSLATEAFF	TGTGCCAGCAGCTTGGCAACTGAAGCTTTCTTT
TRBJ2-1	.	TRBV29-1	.	CSIAGNNEQFF	TGCAGTATAGCTGGGAACAATGAGCAGTTCTTC
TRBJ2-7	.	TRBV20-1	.	CSALESSSVEQYF	TGCAGTGCCCTGGAGTCATCGTCGGTCGAGCAGTACTTC
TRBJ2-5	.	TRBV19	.	CASGDWAEETQYF	TGTGCCAGTGGCGATTGGGCAGAGGAGACCCAGTACTTC
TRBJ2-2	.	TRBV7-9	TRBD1	CASEPGQADTGELFF	TGTGCCAGCGAACCGGGACAGGCGGACACCGGGGAGCTGTTTTTT
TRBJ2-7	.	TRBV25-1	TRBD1	CASSDRDRGSYEQYF	TGTGCCAGCAGTGACAGGGACAGGGGCTCCTACGAGCAGTACTTC
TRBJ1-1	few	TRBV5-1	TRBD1	CASSSQGQGTVNTEAFF	TGCGCCAGCAGCTCCCAGGGACAGGGGACGGTAAACACTGAAGCTTTCTTT
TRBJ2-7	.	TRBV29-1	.	CSARVSSYEQYF	TGCAGCGCAAGGGTCAGCTCCTACGAGCAGTACTTC
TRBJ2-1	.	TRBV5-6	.	CASTRGGIFYNEQFF	TGTGCCAGCACCCGGGGCGGGATATTTTACAATGAGCAGTTCTTC
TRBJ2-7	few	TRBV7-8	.	CASSLVPGDSSYEQYF	TGTGCCAGCAGCTTAGTTCCGGGGGATAGCTCCTACGAGCAGTACTTC
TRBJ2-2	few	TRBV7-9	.	CASSTMSLAVNTGELFF	TGTGCCAGCAGCACCATGTCCCTGGCGGTGAACACCGGGGAGCTGTTTTTT
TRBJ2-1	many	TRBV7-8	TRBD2	CASSPRSSGDGLFF	TGTGCCAGCAGCCCACGATCTAGCGGGGACGGGCTGTTCTTC
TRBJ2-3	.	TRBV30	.	CAWSALRVIDGDTQYF	TGTGCCTGGAGTGCCCTAAGGGTGATCGATGGAGATACGCAGTATTTT
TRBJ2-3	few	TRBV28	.	CASSFQGAEDTQYF	TGTGCCAGCAGTTTTCAGGGAGCGGAAGATACGCAGTATTTT
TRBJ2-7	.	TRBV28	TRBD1	CAGGTGNEQYF	TGTGCCGGGGGGACAGGTAACGAGCAGTACTTC
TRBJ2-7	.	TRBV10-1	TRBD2	CASSGASGRVFEQNF	TGCGCCAGCAGTGGGGCTAGCGGGAGGGTCTTTGAGCAGAACTTC
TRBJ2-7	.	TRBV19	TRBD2	CASSIGSGNRYEQYF	TGTGCCAGTAGTATAGGGAGCGGGAACCGGTACGAGCAGTACTTC
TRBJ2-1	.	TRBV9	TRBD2	CASRRTSGDLNEQFF	TGTGCCAGCAGACGGACTAGCGGGGACCTCAATGAGCAGTTCTTC
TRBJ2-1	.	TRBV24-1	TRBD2	CATSDFTSGGADEQFF	TGTGCCACCAGTGATTTCACTAGCGGGGGGGCGGATGAGCAGTTCTTC
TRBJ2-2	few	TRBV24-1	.	CATNGRTGSAGELFF	TGTGCCACCAATGGACGGACGGGTAGCGCCGGGGAGCTGTTTTTT
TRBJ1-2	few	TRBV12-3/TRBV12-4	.	CASRAFYGYTF	TGTGCCAGCAGGGCGTTCTATGGCTACACCTTC
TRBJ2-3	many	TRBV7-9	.	CASSLAITDTQYF	TGTGCCAGCAGCTTAGCAATCACAGATACGCAGTATTTT
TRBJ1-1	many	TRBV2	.	CASSEIGNLEAFF	TGTGCCAGCAGTGAAATCGGGAATCTCGAAGCTTTCTTT
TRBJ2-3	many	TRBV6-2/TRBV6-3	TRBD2	CASSDPTSGGYTDTQYF	TGTGCCAGCAGTGATCCGACTAGCGGGGGATACACAGATACGCAGTATTTT
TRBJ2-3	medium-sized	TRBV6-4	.	CASSERQENTQYF	TGTGCCAGCAGTGAGAGACAGGAAAATACGCAGTATTTT
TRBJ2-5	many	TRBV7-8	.	CASSSYNQETQYF	TGTGCCAGCAGCTCTTACAACCAAGAGACCCAGTACTTC
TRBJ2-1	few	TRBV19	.	CASSIYGQSSYNEQFF	TGTGCCAGTAGTATATATGGGCAGAGCTCCTACAATGAGCAGTTCTTC
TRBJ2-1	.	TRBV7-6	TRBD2	CASRPPGLAKSSYNEQFF	TGTGCCAGCAGACCTCCGGGACTAGCGAAAAGCTCCTACAATGAGCAGTTCTTC
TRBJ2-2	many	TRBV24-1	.	CATSDGSTGELFF	TGTGCCACCAGTGATGGAAGCACCGGGGAGCTGTTTTTT
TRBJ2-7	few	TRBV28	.	CASSLALQKPYEQYF	TGTGCCAGCAGTTTAGCCCTCCAGAAACCCTACGAGCAGTACTTC
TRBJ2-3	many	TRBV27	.	CASWRGTDTQYF	TGTGCCAGCTGGAGGGGTACAGATACGCAGTATTTT
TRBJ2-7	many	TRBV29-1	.	CSGRHSQTGEQYF	TGCAGCGGCCGACACTCCCAGACGGGAGAGCAGTACTTC
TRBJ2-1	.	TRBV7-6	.	CASSLSPGQYNEQFF	TGTGCCAGCAGCTTATCTCCGGGTCAATACAATGAGCAGTTCTTC